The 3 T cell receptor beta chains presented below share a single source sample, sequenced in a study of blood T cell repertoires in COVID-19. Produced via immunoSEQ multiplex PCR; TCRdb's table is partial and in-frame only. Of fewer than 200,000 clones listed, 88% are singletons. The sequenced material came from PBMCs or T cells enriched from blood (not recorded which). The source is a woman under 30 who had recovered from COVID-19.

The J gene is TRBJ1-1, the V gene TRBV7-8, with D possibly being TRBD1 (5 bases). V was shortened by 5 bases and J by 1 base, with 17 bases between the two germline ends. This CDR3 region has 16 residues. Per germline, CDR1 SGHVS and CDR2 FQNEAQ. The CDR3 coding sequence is TGTGCCAGCAGCCTCAACCCAATGGGGGGGAACACTGAAGCTTTCTTT. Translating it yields CASSLNPMGGNTEAFF.

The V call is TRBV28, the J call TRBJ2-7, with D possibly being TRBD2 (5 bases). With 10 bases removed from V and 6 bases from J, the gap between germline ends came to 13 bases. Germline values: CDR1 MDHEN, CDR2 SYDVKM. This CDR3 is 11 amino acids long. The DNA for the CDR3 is TGTGCCACCGCTTCCGGACTCGAGCAGTACTTC. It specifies CATASGLEQYF.

Here the CDR3 DNA reads TGCGCCAGCAGCGTCGGACAGACCTACGAGCAGTACTTC. It is translated as CASSVGQTYEQYF. This sequence joins TRBV10-2 and TRBJ2-7, with D maybe TRBD1 (6 bases). V shed 6 bases and J shed 2 bases, with 11 bases lying between them. The germline V gene has CDR1 WSHSY and CDR2 SAAADI. The CDR3 runs to 13 residues.